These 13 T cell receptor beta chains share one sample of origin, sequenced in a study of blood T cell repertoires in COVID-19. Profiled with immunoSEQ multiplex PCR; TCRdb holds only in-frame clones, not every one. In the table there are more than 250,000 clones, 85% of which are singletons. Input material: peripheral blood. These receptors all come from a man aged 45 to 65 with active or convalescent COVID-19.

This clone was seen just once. This chain's CDR3 is CASSLGLAEDTDTQYF. CDR3 coding DNA: TGCGCCAGCAGCTTGGGACTAGCGGAGGACACAGATACGCAGTATTTT. The rearrangement links TRBV5-1 to TRBJ2-3; 9 bases are shared with TRBD2. The V segment lost 0 bases and the J segment 2 bases; nucleotides outside the gene matches: 4. Germline values: CDR1 SGHRS, CDR2 YFSETQ. This CDR3 is built from 16 residues.

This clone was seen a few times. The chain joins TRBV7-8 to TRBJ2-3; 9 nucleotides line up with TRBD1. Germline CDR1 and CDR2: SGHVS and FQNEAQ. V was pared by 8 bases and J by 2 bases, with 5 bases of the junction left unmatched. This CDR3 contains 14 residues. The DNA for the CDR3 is TGTGCCAGCGGCGGGACAGGGTTCACAGATACGCAGTATTTT. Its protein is CASGGTGFTDTQYF.

The chain's CDR3 is CASSLKGDTQYF. CDR3 DNA: TGTGCCAGCAGCTTAAAGGGGGATACGCAGTATTTT. The chain recombines TRBV7-8 with TRBJ2-3; D possibly corresponds to TRBD1 (5 bases). V was cut by 2 bases and J by 6 bases, with 6 bases left in between. Germline values: CDR1 SGHVS, CDR2 FQNEAQ. This CDR3 contains 12 residues.

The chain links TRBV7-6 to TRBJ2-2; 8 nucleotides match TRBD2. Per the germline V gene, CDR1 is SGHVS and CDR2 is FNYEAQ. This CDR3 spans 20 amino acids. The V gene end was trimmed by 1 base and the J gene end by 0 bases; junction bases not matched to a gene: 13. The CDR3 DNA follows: TGTGCCAGCAGCTTAGGGGAAGTGGGTAGCGGGATTGCGAACACCGGGGAGCTGTTTTTT. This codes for CASSLGEVGSGIANTGELFF.

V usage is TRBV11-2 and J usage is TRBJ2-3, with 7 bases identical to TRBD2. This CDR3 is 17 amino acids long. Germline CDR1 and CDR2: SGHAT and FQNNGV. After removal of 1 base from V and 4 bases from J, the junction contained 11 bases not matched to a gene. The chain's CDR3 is CASSLAIGREIADTQYF. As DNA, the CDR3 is TGTGCCAGCAGCTTAGCCATAGGGCGGGAGATCGCAGATACGCAGTATTTT. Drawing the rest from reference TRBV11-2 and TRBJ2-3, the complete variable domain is EAGVAQSPRYKIIEKRQSVAFWCNPISGHATLYWYQQILGQGPKLLIQFQNNGVVDDSQLPKDRFSAERLKGVDSTLKIQPAKLEDSAVYLCASSLAIGREIADTQYFGPGTRLTVL.

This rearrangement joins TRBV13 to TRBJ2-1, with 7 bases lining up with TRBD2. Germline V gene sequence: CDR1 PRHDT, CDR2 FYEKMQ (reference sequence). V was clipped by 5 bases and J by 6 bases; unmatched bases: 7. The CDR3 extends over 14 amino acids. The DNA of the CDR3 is TGTGCCAGCAGCCCCCGGGACTACGTCAATGAGCAGTTCTTC. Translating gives CASSPRDYVNEQFF.

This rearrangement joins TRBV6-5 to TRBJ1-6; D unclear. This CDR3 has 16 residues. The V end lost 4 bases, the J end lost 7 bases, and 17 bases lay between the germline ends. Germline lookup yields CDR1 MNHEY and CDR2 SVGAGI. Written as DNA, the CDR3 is TGTGCCAGCAGTTTCTTACATGGTGAGCGGAATTCACCCCTCCACTTT. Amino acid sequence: CASSFLHGERNSPLHF.

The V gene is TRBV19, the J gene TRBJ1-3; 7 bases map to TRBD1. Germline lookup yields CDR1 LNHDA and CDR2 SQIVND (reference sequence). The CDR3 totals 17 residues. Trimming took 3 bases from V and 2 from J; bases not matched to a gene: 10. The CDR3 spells CASSIFVSGGPGNTIYF. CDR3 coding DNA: TGTGCCAGTAGTATCTTCGTCTCAGGGGGACCTGGAAACACCATATATTTT.

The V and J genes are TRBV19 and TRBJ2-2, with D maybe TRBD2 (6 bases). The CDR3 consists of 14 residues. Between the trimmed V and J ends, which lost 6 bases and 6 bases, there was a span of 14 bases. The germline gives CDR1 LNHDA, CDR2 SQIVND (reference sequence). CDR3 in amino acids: CASRPSGVAGELFF. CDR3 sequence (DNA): TGTGCCAGTAGGCCTTCGGGAGTTGCCGGGGAGCTGTTTTTT.

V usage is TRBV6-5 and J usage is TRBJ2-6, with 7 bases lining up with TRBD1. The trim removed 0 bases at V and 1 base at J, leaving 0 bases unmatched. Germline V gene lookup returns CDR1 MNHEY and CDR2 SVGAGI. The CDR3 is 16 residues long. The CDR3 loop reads CASSYSTGSGANVLTF. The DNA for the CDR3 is TGTGCCAGCAGTTACTCGACAGGGTCTGGGGCCAACGTCCTGACTTTC.

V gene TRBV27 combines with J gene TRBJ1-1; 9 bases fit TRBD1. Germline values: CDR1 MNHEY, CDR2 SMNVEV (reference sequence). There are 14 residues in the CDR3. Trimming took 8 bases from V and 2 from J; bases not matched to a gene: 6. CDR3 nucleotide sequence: TGTGCCAGCTCCCCGGGACAGGGAAACACTGAAGCTTTCTTT. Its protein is CASSPGQGNTEAFF.

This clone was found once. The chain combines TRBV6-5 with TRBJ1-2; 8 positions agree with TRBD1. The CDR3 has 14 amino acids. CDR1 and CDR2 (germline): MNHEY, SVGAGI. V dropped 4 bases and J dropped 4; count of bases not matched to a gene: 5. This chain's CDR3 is CASSSSDRGYGYTF. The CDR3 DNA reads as TGTGCCAGCAGTTCATCCGACAGGGGCTATGGCTACACCTTC.

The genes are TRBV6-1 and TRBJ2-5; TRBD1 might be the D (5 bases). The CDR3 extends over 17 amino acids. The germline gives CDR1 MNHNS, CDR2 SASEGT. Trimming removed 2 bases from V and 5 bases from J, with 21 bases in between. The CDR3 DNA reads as TGTGCCAGCAGTGAACAGACAGCTATCCTCCCATGGGAGACCCAGTACTTC. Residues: CASSEQTAILPWETQYF.